The 30 T cell receptor beta chains reported below all come from one sample, sequenced in a study of blood T cell repertoires in COVID-19. Some clones are missing from TCRdb's copy, which holds only in-frame ones; the method was immunoSEQ multiplex PCR. In the table there are more than 300,000 clones, around 91% of which are singletons. The sample consisted of peripheral blood. These receptors were obtained from a woman in her thirties or forties with COVID-19, enrolled during active disease.

This chain connects TRBV18 to TRBJ2-7; 7 bases match TRBD1. From germline, CDR1 is KGHSH and CDR2 LQKENI. The CDR3 sequence is 16 residues long. The V segment lost 3 bases and the J segment 6 bases; nucleotides outside the gene matches: 14. The CDR3 protein is CASSPSSRQGMGEQYF. As DNA, the CDR3 is TGTGCCAGCTCACCCTCTTCCCGACAGGGTATGGGCGAGCAGTACTTC.

As for this clone: Germline and junction disagree at one end, which may indicate a read error. This chain uses TRBV19 with TRBJ2-7; TRBD1 matches 7 bases. Germline values: CDR1 LNHDA, CDR2 SQIVND (reference sequence). The CDR3 runs to 13 residues. CDR3 sequence: CASSLDREYEQYF. The CDR3 bases are TGTGCTAGTAGTTTAGACAGGGAATACGAGCAGTACTTC. The full variable domain, in which reference TRBV19 and TRBJ2-7 provide the parts outside the CDR3, is DGGITQSPKYLFRKEGQNVTLSCEQNLNHDAMYWYRQDPGQGLRLIYYSQIVNDFQKGDIAEGYSVSREKKESFPLTVTSAQKNPTAFYLCASSLDREYEQYFGPGTRLTVT.

The chain has TRBV15 and TRBJ1-6; D perhaps matches TRBD1 (6 bases). The CDR3 sequence is 18 residues long. Trimming pared 4 bases from V and 4 bases from J, leaving 20 bases between. In germline, CDR1 is LNHNV, CDR2 YYDKDF (reference sequence). The CDR3 sequence: CATSKQGKFAIYNSPLHF. DNA for the CDR3: TGTGCCACCAGCAAGCAGGGGAAGTTTGCCATTTATAATTCACCCCTCCACTTT.

This clone is a singleton in its sample. V usage is TRBV18 and J usage is TRBJ1-5, with D hard to call. Per germline, CDR1 KGHSH and CDR2 LQKENI. CDR3 length: 15 amino acids. The V end lost 0 bases, the J end lost 1 base, and 7 bases lay between the germline ends. The DNA of the CDR3 is TGTGCCAGCTCACCACCGCGACTCAGCAATCAGCCCCAGCATTTT. This gives the protein CASSPPRLSNQPQHF.

A note on this clone: The sample holds other DNA sequences that translate to the same CDR3. The V call is TRBV14, the J call TRBJ1-2; 9 nucleotides line up with TRBD1. Germline loops: CDR1 SGHDN, CDR2 FVKESK. V shed 4 bases, J shed 8 bases, and the junction held 8 bases outside the gene matches. The CDR3 is made up of 14 amino acids. The CDR3 DNA reads as TGTGCCAGCAGCCCCACGGGACAGGGAAGCGGCTACACCTTC. Translated, it gives CASSPTGQGSGYTF.

This rearrangement joins TRBV18 to TRBJ1-1; D remains unclear. Trimming removed 2 bases from V and 3 bases from J, with 10 bases in between. Germline CDR1 reads KGHSH; CDR2 reads LQKENI. CDR3 length: 14 residues. The DNA of the CDR3 is TGTGCCAGCTCACCAGGAGGGCTCGACACTGAAGCTTTCTTT. Translating it yields CASSPGGLDTEAFF.

This chain links TRBV27 with TRBJ1-1, with D possibly TRBD1 on 5 matching bases. Trimming stripped 6 bases from V and 3 bases from J, with 14 bases between. CDR3 length: 14 amino acids. From germline, CDR1 is MNHEY and CDR2 SMNVEV (reference sequence). The CDR3 DNA reads TGTGCCAGCAGGCTCTCAGCACAGGACACTGAAGCTTTCTTT. This encodes CASRLSAQDTEAFF.

The chain has TRBV5-1 and TRBJ2-3; possibly TRBD1 for D (5 bases). Germline CDR1 reads SGHRS; CDR2 reads YFSETQ. Trimming removed 5 bases from V and 1 base from J, with 11 bases in between. This CDR3 spans 14 amino acids. The CDR3 coding sequence is TGCGCCAGCAGTAACCCCAGGGGCACAGATACGCAGTATTTT. Translated, it gives CASSNPRGTDTQYF.

This sequence joins TRBV9 and TRBJ2-3, with 9 bases lining up with TRBD1. The germline CDR1 and CDR2 sequences are SGDLS and YYNGEE. The CDR3 is 17 residues long. V lost 7 bases and J lost 6; bases outside the gene matches: 18. The CDR3 nucleotides read TGTGCCAGCGGCGGGCCTGGGACAGGGTTAGTGGCGGATACGCAGTATTTT. Translation: CASGGPGTGLVADTQYF.

The chain is built from TRBV9 and TRBJ1-1; no clear D gene. V was shortened by 3 bases and J by 0 bases, with 21 bases between the two germline ends. The CDR3 has 18 amino acids. Per germline, CDR1 SGDLS and CDR2 YYNGEE. CDR3 region: CASSANSETRLMNTEAFF. In DNA form, the CDR3 reads TGTGCCAGCAGCGCCAACTCTGAAACCAGGTTGATGAACACTGAAGCTTTCTTT.

This chain links TRBV18 with TRBJ2-7; 9 bases align to TRBD1. The CDR3 sequence is 15 residues long. Germline V gene sequence: CDR1 KGHSH, CDR2 LQKENI. Losses at the gene ends were 3 bases for V and 6 bases for J; bases not matched to a gene: 9. The CDR3 reads CASSPSLQGALEQYF. In DNA form, the CDR3 reads TGTGCCAGCTCACCCTCTCTACAGGGGGCCCTCGAGCAGTACTTC.

A single count supports this clone. The chain uses TRBV27 and TRBJ1-4; D is uncertain. The CDR3 runs 18 residues. The germline V gene encodes CDR1 MNHEY and CDR2 SMNVEV (reference sequence). V shed 4 bases and J shed 0 bases, with 18 bases lying between them. In DNA form, the CDR3 reads TGTGCCAGCAGTTCTTCCCAGGTCCTCTTAGCAACTAATGAAAAACTGTTTTTT. It codes for CASSSSQVLLATNEKLFF.

The V and J genes are TRBV19 and TRBJ2-7, with unresolved D. The CDR3 runs to 13 residues. With 6 bases removed from V and 0 bases from J, the gap between germline ends came to 9 bases. Looked up from germline, CDR1 is LNHDA and CDR2 is SQIVND (reference sequence). The CDR3 coding sequence is TGTGCCAGTAGACACCGCAGCTCCTACGAGCAGTACTTC. This translates into CASRHRSSYEQYF.

The chain has TRBV4-1 and TRBJ2-7, with D possibly being TRBD1 (5 bases). The ends were cut back, 6 bases at V and 3 bases at J, with 9 bases in the middle. The CDR3 is 12 residues long. Germline V lookup: CDR1 MGHRA, CDR2 YSYEKL. In DNA, the CDR3 is TGCGCCAGCAGGGACAAGGACTACGAGCAGTACTTC. Translation gives CASRDKDYEQYF.

J is TRBJ2-4 and V is TRBV7-9; 10 bases are a match to TRBD1. J gave up 2 bases and V 4 bases, and 2 bases lay outside the gene matches. Per the germline V gene, CDR1 is SEHNR and CDR2 is FQNEAQ (reference sequence). This CDR3 is built from 15 residues. The CDR3 DNA sequence: TGTGCCAGCAGCTCGGACAGGGGGTCCAAAAACATTCAGTACTTC. Amino acids: CASSSDRGSKNIQYF.

The chain is built from TRBV7-2 and TRBJ1-3; 7 positions agree with TRBD1. Germline V gene lookup returns CDR1 SGHTA and CDR2 FQGNSA. V lost 5 bases, J lost 6 bases, and 4 bases stayed unmatched. There are 13 residues in the CDR3. The CDR3 here is CASSHTGVNTIYF. The CDR3, as DNA: TGTGCCAGCAGCCACACAGGGGTAAACACCATATATTTT.

V is TRBV9 and J is TRBJ2-1; 12 bases fit TRBD2. The CDR3 totals 16 residues. Germline trimming cut 3 bases from V and 7 bases from J; bases unmatched to any gene: 8. Looked up from germline, CDR1 is SGDLS and CDR2 is YYNGEE. CDR3: CASSASSGGAINEQFF. CDR3 in DNA: TGTGCCAGCAGCGCATCTAGCGGGGGGGCCATAAATGAGCAGTTCTTC. Full variable domain (remainder filled in from reference TRBV9 and TRBJ2-1): DSGVTQTPKHLITATGQRVTLRCSPRSGDLSVYWYQQSLDQGLQFLIQYYNGEERAKGNILERFSAQQFPDLHSELNLSSLELGDSALYFCASSASSGGAINEQFFGPGTRLTVL.

This clone was recorded only once. The J gene is TRBJ1-4, the V gene TRBV4-1; no reliable D call. The V end lost 4 bases, the J end lost 8 bases, and 17 bases lay between the germline ends. This CDR3 comprises 15 residues. CDR1 and CDR2 (germline): MGHRA, YSYEKL. CDR3 bases: TGCGCCAGCAGCCCCCCCTATGAGGGCCGGGAAAAACTGTTTTTT. This gives the protein CASSPPYEGREKLFF.

The count of this clone is one. The V gene is TRBV5-1, the J gene TRBJ1-2; the match to TRBD1 covers 8 bases. CDR3 size: 17 residues. Germline V gives CDR1 SGHRS, CDR2 YFSETQ. V gave up 0 bases and J gave up 5 bases; unmatched junction bases: 12. The CDR3 region is CASSLEEGQVIRYGYTF. CDR3 DNA sequence: TGCGCCAGCAGCTTGGAGGAGGGACAGGTTATTCGGTATGGCTACACCTTC.

The chain is built from TRBV27 and TRBJ2-3; D is possibly TRBD2 (6 bases). This CDR3 has 15 residues. Trimming removed 5 bases at V and 6 bases at J, with 18 bases between. CDR1 MNHEY and CDR2 SMNVEV come from the germline V gene (reference sequence). In DNA, the CDR3 is TGTGCCAGCAGTCCTCGATCCTCTAGCGACGATACGCAGTATTTT. Amino acids: CASSPRSSSDDTQYF.

The chain has TRBV19 and TRBJ1-1; D is possibly TRBD1 (5 bases). V lost 4 bases, J lost 0 bases, and 15 bases lay in between. The germline CDR1 and CDR2 sequences are LNHDA and SQIVND (reference sequence). This CDR3 is 16 amino acids long. CDR3 sequence: CASSKGREKMNTEAFF. CDR3 in DNA: TGTGCCAGTAGTAAGGGGAGGGAAAAGATGAACACTGAAGCTTTCTTT. The full variable domain, with the rest looked up from reference TRBV19 and TRBJ1-1, is DGGITQSPKYLFRKEGQNVTLSCEQNLNHDAMYWYRQDPGQGLRLIYYSQIVNDFQKGDIAEGYSVSREKKESFPLTVTSAQKNPTAFYLCASSKGREKMNTEAFFGQGTRLTVV.

The chain recombines TRBV9 with TRBJ2-2, with D perhaps matching TRBD1 (5 bases). Between the trimmed V and J ends, which lost 3 bases and 6 bases, there was a span of 12 bases. CDR1 is SGDLS and CDR2 is YYNGEE in the germline V gene. This CDR3 spans 14 amino acids. The CDR3 loop reads CASSDLDTSGELFF. In DNA form, the CDR3 reads TGTGCCAGCAGCGACTTGGACACGTCCGGGGAGCTGTTTTTT. The full variable domain, rest sourced from reference TRBV9 and TRBJ2-2, is DSGVTQTPKHLITATGQRVTLRCSPRSGDLSVYWYQQSLDQGLQFLIQYYNGEERAKGNILERFSAQQFPDLHSELNLSSLELGDSALYFCASSDLDTSGELFFGEGSRLTVL.

V and J are TRBV27 and TRBJ1-4, with D maybe TRBD1 (5 bases). The V and J ends lost 5 bases and 9 bases respectively, with 19 bases between them. The CDR3 extends over 15 amino acids. CDR1 is MNHEY, CDR2 SMNVEV, per germline (reference sequence). The CDR3 is CASSLQESYPKKLFF. The CDR3 bases are TGTGCCAGCAGTCTACAGGAGTCTTATCCCAAAAAACTGTTTTTT.

The chain joins TRBV6-2 or TRBV6-3 to TRBJ2-3; perhaps TRBD1 as D (5 bases). The CDR3 contains 16 residues. Germline lookup yields CDR1 MNHEY and CDR2 SVGEGT. Trimming pared 0 bases from V and 2 bases from J, leaving 12 bases between. CDR3 sequence: CASSYSKGLFTDTQYF. As DNA, the CDR3 is TGTGCCAGCAGTTACTCGAAGGGGCTTTTCACAGATACGCAGTATTTT.

This clone was counted only a few times. The rearrangement links TRBV27 to TRBJ1-1, with TRBD1 identical over 7 bases. J was trimmed by 7 bases and V by 4 bases; bases with no gene match: 9. The germline V gene encodes CDR1 MNHEY and CDR2 SMNVEV (reference sequence). The CDR3 length is 14 residues. This chain's CDR3 is CASSSRGAGGEAFF. CDR3 sequence (DNA): TGTGCCAGCAGTTCCAGGGGGGCTGGTGGTGAAGCTTTCTTT.

The gene calls are TRBV6-5 and TRBJ1-1, with 7 bases matching TRBD1. Germline assignment: CDR1 MNHEY and CDR2 SVGAGI. The trim removed 0 bases at V and 0 bases at J, leaving 1 base unmatched. There are 15 residues in the CDR3. The DNA for the CDR3 is TGTGCCAGCAGTTACTCGACAGGGATGAACACTGAAGCTTTCTTT. Amino acid sequence: CASSYSTGMNTEAFF.

The chain has TRBV7-2 and TRBJ2-7, with 7 positions matching TRBD2. CDR1 SGHTA and CDR2 FQGNSA come from the germline V gene. J lost 1 base, V lost 1 base, and 4 bases had no gene match. The CDR3 has 15 amino acids. CDR3 sequence (DNA): TGTGCCAGCAGCTTAGGGGGGGGAAGTTCCTACGAGCAGTACTTC. It translates to CASSLGGGSSYEQYF.

The chain joins TRBV4-1 to TRBJ1-2, with 7 nucleotides matching TRBD1. V shed 1 base and J 4 bases; nucleotides not matched to a gene: 9. The germline V gene encodes CDR1 MGHRA and CDR2 YSYEKL. The length of the CDR3 is 16 residues. The CDR3 DNA is TGCGCCAGCAGCCAAGTGGGCGACAGGGTCGGCTATGGCTACACCTTC. Translation: CASSQVGDRVGYGYTF.

V gene TRBV27 combines with J gene TRBJ1-6, with D unresolved. V gave up 0 bases and J gave up 6 bases, with 18 bases separating them. CDR1 is MNHEY, CDR2 SMNVEV, per germline (reference sequence). The length of the CDR3 is 18 residues. The CDR3 sequence is CASSLSSWWQVINSPLHF. In DNA form, the CDR3 reads TGTGCCAGCAGTTTATCGTCTTGGTGGCAGGTCATTAATTCACCCCTCCACTTT.

The chain employs TRBV6-2 or TRBV6-3 and TRBJ2-7, with D tentatively TRBD1 (5 bases). The CDR3 covers 14 residues. CDR1 MNHEY and CDR2 SVGEGT come from the germline V gene. V was shortened by 1 base and J by 2 bases, with 9 bases between the two germline ends. DNA of the CDR3: TGTGCCAGCAGTTACTACAGGTGGGCCTACGAGCAGTACTTC. This translates into CASSYYRWAYEQYF.